This T cell receptor (beta chain) was sequenced in a study of blood T cell repertoires in COVID-19. Study context: The origin of the acute and convalescent COVID-19 samples was the United States, Italy and Spain. Nucleic acid was either cDNA or gDNA, and it came from T cells, B-cell-depleted T cells, or PBMCs.

Per the original data handling: Nucleated cell number was recorded as an estimate derived from reference gene primer amplification. Assay used: immunoSEQ multiplex PCR; TCRdb lists only in-frame clones, some missing. That table furnishes V, J and clone size, whereas the DNA furnished D and trimming. The sample has approximately 150,000 clones, approximately 73% seen once. This clone was counted a few times. CDR3 length: 12 residues. Germline V gene data show CDR1 as SGHNT and CDR2 as YYREEE (reference sequence). V gave up 7 bases and J gave up 3 bases, with 10 bases separating them. The sequencing sample was made of peripheral blood. The rearrangement joins TRBV5-4 to TRBJ1-2, with unresolved D. The source is a man in his fifties or sixties with acute or convalescent COVID-19. The CDR3 nucleotides are TGTGCCAGCCGAGGCACTGACTATGGCTACACCTTC. It yields the protein CASRGTDYGYTF.